This T cell receptor (beta chain) is from a study of blood T cell repertoires in COVID-19. Background on the study: From the United States, Italy and Spain came samples of acute and convalescent COVID-19. In each case, the material was cDNA or gDNA derived from T cells, B-cell-depleted T cells, or PBMCs.

Original methodology: Estimation of nucleated cell counts relied on the amplification of reference gene primers. Measured with immunoSEQ multiplex PCR; TCRdb has only the in-frame clones, and not every one. The V and J calls and the clone size are those of that table, but D and trimming were determined from the DNA. The sample contains 75,000 to 85,000 clones, 86% of which appear only once. CDR3 length: 15 residues. Looked up from germline, CDR1 is MGHRA and CDR2 is YSYEKL. The ends were cut back, 1 base at V and 3 bases at J, with 13 bases in the middle. This sequence joins TRBV4-1 and TRBJ2-7; D might be TRBD1 (6 bases). This sequence originates from a human donor in a cohort sampled during active COVID-19. The sequenced material came from peripheral blood. The DNA for the CDR3 is TGCGCCAGCAGCCAAGGTCAGGGGTCAAGCTACGAGCAGTACTTC. Translated, it gives CASSQGQGSSYEQYF.